These 3 T cell receptor beta chains originate from one sample sequenced in a study of T cell responses to AZD1222 COVID-19 vaccine. This table comes from immunoSEQ multiplex PCR, and its TCRdb copy is limited to in-frame clones, with some not included. The repertoire consists of 150,000 or so clones, with more than 75% occurring once and the leading ten covering 5.2%. Sequenced material: peripheral blood, taken on day 0 of AZD1222 vaccination. All receptors derive from an adult in good health.

The chain employs TRBV3-1 (or the pseudogene TRBV3-2) and TRBJ2-2; no definite D call. CDR1 is LGHDT and CDR2 is YNNKEL in the germline V gene (reference sequence). The CDR3 has 12 amino acids. The V and J ends lost 1 base and 6 bases respectively, with 3 bases between them. The CDR3 nucleotides read TGTGCCAGCAGCCAAGGGGCCGGGGAGCTGTTTTTT. This encodes CASSQGAGELFF.

This chain links TRBV3-1 (or the pseudogene TRBV3-2) with TRBJ2-2, with 11 bases identical to TRBD2. Losses at the gene ends were 5 bases for V and 3 bases for J; bases not matched to a gene: 20. The CDR3 has 21 amino acids. Germline-derived CDR1 and CDR2 are LGHDT and YNNKEL (reference sequence). CDR3 bases: TGTGCCAGCAGCTCAACATTTCACGAGGTAGCGGGAGGGGATTACACCGGGGAGCTGTTTTTT. This codes for CASSSTFHEVAGGDYTGELFF.

The V gene is TRBV4-1, the J gene TRBJ1-1; a possible D gene is TRBD1 (5 bases). This CDR3 region has 16 residues. V gave up 4 bases and J gave up 0 bases, with 15 bases separating them. Germline CDR1 MGHRA, CDR2 YSYEKL. The CDR3 DNA reads TGCGCCAGCAGCCCCGGGCCCGGGGCGGTGAACACTGAAGCTTTCTTT. Residues: CASSPGPGAVNTEAFF.